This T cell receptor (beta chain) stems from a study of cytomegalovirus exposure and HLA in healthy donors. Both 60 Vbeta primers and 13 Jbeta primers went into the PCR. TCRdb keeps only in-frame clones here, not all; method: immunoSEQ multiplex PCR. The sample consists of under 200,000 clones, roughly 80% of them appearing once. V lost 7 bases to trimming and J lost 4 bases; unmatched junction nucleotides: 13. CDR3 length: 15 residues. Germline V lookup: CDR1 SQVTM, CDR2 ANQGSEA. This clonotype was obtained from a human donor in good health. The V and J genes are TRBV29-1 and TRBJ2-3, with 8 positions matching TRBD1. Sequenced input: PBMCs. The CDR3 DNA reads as TGCAGCGCTGGACAGGGTGGAAGTGGGGCAGATACGCAGTATTTT. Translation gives CSAGQGGSGADTQYF.